These 2 T cell receptor beta chains were all obtained from the same sample, sequenced in a study of PD-1 blockade in classical Hodgkin lymphoma. This table comes from immunoSEQ multiplex PCR, and its TCRdb copy is limited to in-frame clones, with some not included. The table lists 30,000 to 35,000 clones, approximately 79% of them singletons. Time point described: cycle 4 day 1 (C4D1), after 6 weeks of nivolumab. Every patient relapsed after autologous stem cell transplantation, and brentuximab vedotin exposure varied. Using magnetic negative selection, the CD4+ T cells were separated out of thawed PBMCs. Sequencing was performed on CD4+ T cells from blood, taken before the fourth cycle of nivolumab. The origin of the receptors is a human donor with classical Hodgkin lymphoma.

For the CDR3, the DNA is TGCAGCGTAAGTAGCGACTCCTTCGCAGATACGCAGTATTTT. It codes for CSVSSDSFADTQYF. The rearrangement joins TRBV29-1 to TRBJ2-3, with a tentative D call TRBD2 (5 bases). The CDR3 extends over 14 amino acids. Germline V lookup: CDR1 SQVTM, CDR2 ANQGSEA. V lost 6 bases, J lost 4 bases, and 17 bases lay in between.

The rearrangement links TRBV9 to TRBJ2-7; 12 nucleotides match TRBD1. From germline, CDR1 is SGDLS and CDR2 YYNGEE. V lost 1 base to trimming and J lost 3 bases; unmatched junction nucleotides: 5. The CDR3 loop spans 16 amino acids. CDR3 in DNA: TGTGCCAGCAGCGTATCCGGGACAGGGGGCTACTACGAGCAGTACTTC. Translation gives CASSVSGTGGYYEQYF.